This T cell receptor beta chain was recovered during a study of cytomegalovirus exposure and HLA in healthy donors. About the research overall: Samples from HLA-typed donors yielded approximately 88 million unique TCRs in an early data release. Whole-study results and caveats: Some TCR beta chains (roughly 160 of them) were listed as cytomegalovirus-associated.

This PCR relied on a set of 60 Vbeta primers and 13 Jbeta primers. Clones were sequenced by immunoSEQ multiplex PCR, and TCRdb holds only the in-frame ones, with some missing. There are 150,000 to 200,000 clones in the sample; around 79% occur only once, and 1.5% to 2% lies in the top ten. V lost 5 bases and J lost 4; bases outside the gene matches: 2. The V gene's germline CDR1 is SGHTA and CDR2 FQGTGA. The CDR3 length is 13 residues. On this clone itself: Its antigen is unknown.

Source material: PBMCs. The source of this sequence is a woman aged 45-65 years in good health and CMV-seronegative. This chain joins TRBV7-3 and TRBJ2-1; 7 nucleotides match TRBD2. Here the CDR3 DNA reads TGTGCCAGCAGCCCAGCGGGGTACAATGAGCAGTTCTTC. This encodes CASSPAGYNEQFF.